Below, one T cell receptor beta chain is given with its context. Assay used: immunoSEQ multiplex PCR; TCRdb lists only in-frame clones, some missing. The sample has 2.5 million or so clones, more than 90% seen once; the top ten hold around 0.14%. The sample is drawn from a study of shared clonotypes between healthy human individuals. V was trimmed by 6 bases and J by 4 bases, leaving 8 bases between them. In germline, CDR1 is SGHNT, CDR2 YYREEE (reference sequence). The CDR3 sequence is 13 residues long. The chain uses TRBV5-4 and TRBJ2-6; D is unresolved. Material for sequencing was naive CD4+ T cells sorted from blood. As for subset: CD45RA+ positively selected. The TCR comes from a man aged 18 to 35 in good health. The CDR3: CASTSRGANVLTF. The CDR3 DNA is TGTGCCAGCACCTCTCGGGGGGCCAACGTCCTGACTTTC.